This paragraph reports one T cell receptor beta chain. Its antigen remains unidentified. Base-call qualities are not available, and no considerably larger clone is one nucleotide away. The junction carries 15 bases between V and J, which are trimmed by 1 base and 6 bases respectively. In the germline V gene, CDR1 corresponds to MDHEN and CDR2 to SYDVKM. The CDR3 sequence holds 15 residues, the cysteine and phenylalanine included. CDR3 DNA only is kept here, 45 bases in frame from base 1. Systemically healthy Caucasian individuals from Russia, 39 in total and aged about 6 to 100 years, were included as donors. About 10 milliliters of peripheral blood were drawn from each donor into EDTA-treated Vacutainer tubes. Ficoll-Paque density-gradient centrifugation was used to isolate PBMCs, with at least 6.5 million per sample. Total RNA, at least 5 micrograms per sample, was extracted from PBMCs with Trizol reagent. Naive CD45RAhigh/CD27high T cell percentages were measured by flow cytometry on a PBMC aliquot from every donor.

The data derive from a study of blood T cells in healthy people across ages (dated by TCRdb to the mid-2010s). Background for the entire study: Template switching captured roughly one uniquely barcoded TCR beta cDNA molecule per two T cells in model experiments. Using deep sequencing normalized with unique cDNA molecular identifiers, the study measured how TCR beta repertoire diversity changes with age. The donors were split into four age groups: young (average roughly 15 years), middle-aged (about 40), aged (roughly 60) and long-lived (approximately 89). Donors of different ages were randomly distributed across sequencing lanes to avoid experimental bias. Using the same blood draw, the study looked at two additional independent replicas of 1 million unique cDNA reads for two donors, one aged 18 to 29 and the other aged 80 or older. Results and caveats for the whole study, not just this receptor: Observed TCR beta diversity correlated strongly with the percentage of naive T cells measured by flow cytometry. Donor CMV infection status was unknown, potentially confounding age-related changes in expanded clonotypes. As age increased, observed TCR beta diversity per million T cells dropped in a roughly linear way, and a significant reduction was already evident by age about 40. Because profiling used bulk unsorted PBMCs, naive and antigen-experienced compartments could not be compared conclusively. Compared with the aged group, more naive CD4+ T cells, fewer expanded clones and increased TCR diversity were shown by the long-lived group, suggesting age selection. Estimates of total diversity based on one million sequenced T cells were considered lower bounds and underestimates.

The method behind the library was 5' RACE. Sequencing relied on an Illumina HiSeq 2500. A second roughly 6 to 11 cycle PCR used a sample-barcoded 5' primer and a J-beta primer mix. A unique molecular identifier was introduced onto each TCR beta cDNA molecule by a template-switch 5' adaptor carrying 12 random nucleotides. Each sample yielded at least 3 million CDR3-containing paired-end reads. First-strand cDNA synthesis was performed from all RNA using the Mint cDNA synthesis kit, with priming by a TRBC-specific oligonucleotide. After uracil-DNA glycosylase treatment, a first 18-cycle PCR used universal primers M1SS and BC2_uni_R on all cDNA. In the paper's pipeline: For normalization, 1 million high-quality reads were randomly selected from each sample, with every read carrying a distinct molecular identifier. Reads sharing molecular identifiers were discarded rather than binned into consensus sequences. MiTCR, set to a Q25 quality threshold and the strictest error-elimination algorithm, was used for CDR3 identification, clonotype clustering and error correction. A nonparametric unseen species model with Euler transformation was used to estimate a lower bound on total TCR beta diversity. TCRdb cleaned the public reads at Q25 with fastp, built clones with MiXCR and kept in-frame beta chains. All rows with the same CDR3 protein become a single entry with the most common DNA and genes. The V and J calls and clone size come from TCRdb's table, not from the authors' own analysis. This sample lists 1.5 million to 2 million distinct CDR3 sequences; about 49% were detected once. The ten largest account for 2.1% of the sample.

Recombination linked TRBV28 to TRBJ1-1, and perhaps TRBD1 as D gene, on 5 matching bases. Sequencing was done on a sample of blood. The source of this sequence is a woman in her thirties or forties in good health. The CDR3: CASSLSVQGSSEAFF. The base sequence is TGTGCCAGCAGTTTATCGGTCCAGGGAAGCTCTGAAGCTTTCTTT.